This TCR beta chain was found in a study of blood T cell repertoires in COVID-19. In the original processing: Amplification with reference gene primers provided the estimates of nucleated cell counts. Sequencing used immunoSEQ multiplex PCR; TCRdb keeps in-frame clones, though not all of them. V and J calls and clone size follow that table, whereas D and trimming were derived from the DNA. This table has 100,000 or so clones, roughly 80% appearing once. The CDR3 contains 13 residues. Germline V gene data show CDR1 as SNHLY and CDR2 as FYNNEI. After removal of 10 bases from V and 3 bases from J, the junction contained 7 bases not matched to a gene.

Sequenced sample: peripheral blood. The sequence came from a human donor in a cohort sampled during active COVID-19. The V and J genes are TRBV2 and TRBJ2-7; 9 bases fit TRBD1. Here the CDR3 DNA reads TGTGCCACCGGGACAGGGAACTTCTACGAGCAGTACTTC. Amino acid sequence: CATGTGNFYEQYF.